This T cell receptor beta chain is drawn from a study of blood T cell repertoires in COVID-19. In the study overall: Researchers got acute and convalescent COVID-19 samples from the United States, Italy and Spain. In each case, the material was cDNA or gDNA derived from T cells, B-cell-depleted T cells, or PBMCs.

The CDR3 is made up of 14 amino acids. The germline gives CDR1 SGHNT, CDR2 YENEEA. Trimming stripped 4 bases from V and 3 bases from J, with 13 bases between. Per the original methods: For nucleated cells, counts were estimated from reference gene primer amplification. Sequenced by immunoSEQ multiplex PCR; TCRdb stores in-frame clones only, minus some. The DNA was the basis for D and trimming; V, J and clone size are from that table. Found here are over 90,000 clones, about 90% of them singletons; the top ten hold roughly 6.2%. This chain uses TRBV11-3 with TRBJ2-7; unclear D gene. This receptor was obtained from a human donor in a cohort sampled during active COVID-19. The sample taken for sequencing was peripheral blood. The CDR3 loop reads CASSSGSNSYEQYF. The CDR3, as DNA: TGTGCCAGCAGCTCAGGATCGAATAGCTACGAGCAGTACTTC.